The next 14 T cell receptor beta chains were all read from a single sample in a study of blood T cell repertoires in COVID-19. Method: immunoSEQ multiplex PCR; TCRdb's copy keeps in-frame clones and lacks some. This sample has fewer than 50,000 clones, with around 75% found just once. Sequencing was carried out using peripheral blood. Receptors originate from an elderly man with acute or convalescent COVID-19.

This clone has more than one count but fewer than ten. The J gene is TRBJ2-3, the V gene TRBV12-3 or TRBV12-4; D not resolved. With 5 bases removed from V and 2 bases from J, the gap between germline ends came to 5 bases. This CDR3 has 12 amino acids. The CDR3 sequence: CASSPYTDTQYF. CDR3 DNA sequence: TGTGCCAGCAGTCCCTACACAGATACGCAGTATTTT.

The rearrangement joins TRBV5-1 to TRBJ2-3; 12 nucleotides match TRBD2. Trimming took 0 bases from V and 9 from J; bases not matched to a gene: 5. Germline loops: CDR1 SGHRS, CDR2 YFSETQ. This CDR3 has 15 amino acids. CDR3 loop: CASSLELAGGDTQYF. The CDR3 DNA reads TGCGCCAGCAGCTTGGAACTAGCGGGAGGAGACACGCAGTATTTT.

The rearrangement joins TRBV7-9 to TRBJ2-1, with 11 bases aligning to TRBD2. This CDR3 has 15 amino acids. Germline V gene data show CDR1 as SEHNR and CDR2 as FQNEAQ (reference sequence). Unmatched junction bases numbered 6, after V lost 7 bases and J lost 4 bases. The CDR3 bases are TGTGCCAGCAACCAAGGGACTAGCGGATACAATGAGCAGTTCTTC. Protein product: CASNQGTSGYNEQFF.

The chain has TRBV5-4 and TRBJ2-2; 7 positions match TRBD2. The trim removed 2 bases at V and 4 bases at J, leaving 5 bases unmatched. The CDR3 has 15 residues. Germline CDR1 and CDR2: SGHNT and YYREEE (reference sequence). The CDR3 DNA follows: TGTGCCAGCAGCTTTACTAGCGCGGGCACCGGGGAGCTGTTTTTT. The encoded protein is CASSFTSAGTGELFF.

The CDR3 DNA is TGTGCCAGCAGAAAACAGGGTTACAATGAGCAGTTCTTC. As protein: CASRKQGYNEQFF. V and J are TRBV27 and TRBJ2-1; maybe TRBD1 (6 bases). CDR3 length: 13 amino acids. The ends were cut back, 6 bases at V and 4 bases at J, with 10 bases in the middle. In germline, CDR1 is MNHEY, CDR2 SMNVEV (reference sequence).

The V call is TRBV13, the J call TRBJ1-1; D remains ambiguous. The CDR3 consists of 13 residues. The germline CDR1 and CDR2 sequences are PRHDT and FYEKMQ (reference sequence). V dropped 3 bases and J dropped 1 base, with 6 bases sitting between them. CDR3 DNA: TGTGCCAGCAGCTTGCGTGGGAACACTGAAGCTTTCTTT. Translating it yields CASSLRGNTEAFF.

In its sample, this clone was seen once. This chain joins TRBV7-9 and TRBJ1-6, with a possible D match to TRBD1 (5 bases). V gave up 4 bases and J gave up 6 bases, with 13 bases separating them. CDR1 and CDR2 from the germline V gene are SEHNR and FQNEAQ (reference sequence). The CDR3 extends over 15 amino acids. The CDR3 DNA sequence: TGTGCCAGCAGCTCCTACCGGCAGGGTAATTCACCCCTCCACTTT. It translates to CASSSYRQGNSPLHF.

This chain links TRBV19 with TRBJ2-3, with 7 bases lining up with TRBD2. The CDR3 contains 16 residues. Trimming at V came to 3 bases and at J to 6 bases, leaving 12 bases not matched to a gene. Germline assignment: CDR1 LNHDA and CDR2 SQIVND (reference sequence). CDR3 nucleotides: TGTGCCAGTAGTATGCCCTCTGGCGGGAGTATGGATACGCAGTATTTT. Translating gives CASSMPSGGSMDTQYF.

On this clone: This CDR3 is also generated by other DNA sequences in the sample. The rearrangement joins TRBV11-2 to TRBJ2-7; TRBD2 matches at 13 bases. From germline, CDR1 is SGHAT and CDR2 FQNNGV. Trimming removed 4 bases from V and 2 bases from J; junction bases left unmatched: 2. The CDR3 sequence is 15 residues long. CDR3 region: CASSSGLAGPYEQYF. The CDR3 bases are TGTGCCAGCAGCTCGGGACTAGCGGGACCCTACGAGCAGTACTTC.

Many counts were recorded for this clone. The rearrangement links TRBV27 to TRBJ2-2; 7 bases match TRBD1. CDR3 length: 14 amino acids. The junction had 3 bases not matched to a gene; V was cut back by 2 bases and J by 6 bases. CDR1 MNHEY and CDR2 SMNVEV come from the germline V gene (reference sequence). The CDR3 DNA sequence: TGTGCCAGCAGTTTAATACAGGGGTCCGGGGAGCTGTTTTTT. Amino acid sequence: CASSLIQGSGELFF.

The J gene is TRBJ2-4, the V gene TRBV3-1 (or the pseudogene TRBV3-2), with D possibly matching TRBD1 (5 bases). CDR1 and CDR2 (germline): LGHDT, YNNKEL (reference sequence). V was shortened by 2 bases and J by 0 bases, with 11 bases between the two germline ends. This CDR3 has 16 amino acids. This chain's CDR3 is CASSQRKGIAKNIQYF. The CDR3 DNA reads as TGTGCCAGCAGCCAAAGAAAGGGGATAGCCAAAAACATTCAGTACTTC.

This chain connects TRBV28 to TRBJ2-1; tentatively, D is TRBD2 (5 bases). Looked up from germline, CDR1 is MDHEN and CDR2 is SYDVKM. The CDR3 covers 14 residues. V was clipped by 6 bases and J by 4 bases, with 13 bases between them. The CDR3 here is CASREEVPYNEQFF. Written as DNA, the CDR3 is TGTGCCAGCAGAGAGGAGGTCCCTTACAATGAGCAGTTCTTC.

The chain employs TRBV7-7 and TRBJ2-5; 8 bases line up with TRBD1. The length of the CDR3 is 14 residues. Per the germline V gene, CDR1 is SSHAT and CDR2 is FNYEAQ (reference sequence). V dropped 5 bases and J dropped 5; count of bases not matched to a gene: 7. The CDR3 DNA sequence: TGTGCCAGCAGCGCGTCAGGGGGCGCGGAGACCCAGTACTTC. Translation: CASSASGGAETQYF.

The chain is built from TRBV6-2 or TRBV6-3 and TRBJ1-1; D is ambiguous. The CDR3 consists of 14 residues. Germline lookup yields CDR1 MNHEY and CDR2 SVGEGT. The V end was cut by 0 bases, the J end by 1 base, with 6 bases between. The CDR3 DNA follows: TGTGCCAGCAGTTACTCGAGAGGGAACACTGAAGCTTTCTTT. Its protein product is CASSYSRGNTEAFF.